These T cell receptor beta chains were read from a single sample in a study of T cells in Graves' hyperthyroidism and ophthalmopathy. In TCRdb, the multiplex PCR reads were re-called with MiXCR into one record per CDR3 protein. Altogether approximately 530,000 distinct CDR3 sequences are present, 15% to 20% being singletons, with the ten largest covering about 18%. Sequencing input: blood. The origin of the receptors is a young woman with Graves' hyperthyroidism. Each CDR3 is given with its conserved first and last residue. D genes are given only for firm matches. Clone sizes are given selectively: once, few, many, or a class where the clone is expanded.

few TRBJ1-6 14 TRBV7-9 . TGTGCCAGCAGCTCTAGTGTTCGGAATTCACCCCTCCACTTT CASSSSVRNSPLHF
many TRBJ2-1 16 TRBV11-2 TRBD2 TGTGCCAGCAGCTTATTCGGACTAGCCGGTCGGGATGAGCAGTTCTTC CASSLFGLAGRDEQFF
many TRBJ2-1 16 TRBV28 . TGTGCCAGCAGTTTACGTACCGGGACTGATGACAATGAGCAGTTCTTC CASSLRTGTDDNEQFF
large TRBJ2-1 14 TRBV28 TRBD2 TGTGCCAGCAGTGGACTAGCGGGATCCAATGAGCAGTTCTTC CASSGLAGSNEQFF
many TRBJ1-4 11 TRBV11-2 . TGTGCCAGCAGCTCCGGGGAGAAACTGTTTTTT CASSSGEKLFF
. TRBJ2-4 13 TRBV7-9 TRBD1 TGTGCCAGCCAAAGGACAGGGAATGTCATTCAGTACTTC CASQRTGNVIQYF
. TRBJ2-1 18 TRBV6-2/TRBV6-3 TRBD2 TGTGCCAGCAGCGATGGAAAAACTGGGACTAGCGGGATCCTAGGGCAGTTCTTC CASSDGKTGTSGILGQFF
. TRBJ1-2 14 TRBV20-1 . TGCAGTGCTAGATCGAGCCCTAGCGACTATGGCTACACCTTC CSARSSPSDYGYTF
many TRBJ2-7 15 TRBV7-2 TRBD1 TGTGCCAGCAGCTTAGGTGGGGGACAGACCTACGAGCAGTACTTC CASSLGGGQTYEQYF
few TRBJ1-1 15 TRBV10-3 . TGTGCCATCAGACTAGGGCCAGGGGTCCTCAACGAAGCTTTCTTT CAIRLGPGVLNEAFF
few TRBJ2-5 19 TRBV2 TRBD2 TGTGCCAGCAGTGAAGCGCTTCGGATGAGCGGGGGGTGGTCAGAGACCCAGTACTTC CASSEALRMSGGWSETQYF
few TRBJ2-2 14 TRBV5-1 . TGCGCCAGCAGGAGTTTATCAAACACCGGGGAGCTGTTTTTT CASRSLSNTGELFF
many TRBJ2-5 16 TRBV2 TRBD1 TGTGCCAGCAGGAAACAGGGGGCGCGGAGCCAAGAGACCCAGTACTTC CASRKQGARSQETQYF
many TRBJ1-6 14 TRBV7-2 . TGTGCCAGCAGCTACCTAGACCGGAACTCACCCCTCCACTTT CASSYLDRNSPLHF
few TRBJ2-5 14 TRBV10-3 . TGTGCCATCAGTGAGTCAGAACTTCAAGAGACCCAGTACTTC CAISESELQETQYF
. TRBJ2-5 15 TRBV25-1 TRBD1 TGTGCCAGCAGTGATAGGCAGGGGGCGAGAGAGACCCAGTACTTC CASSDRQGARETQYF
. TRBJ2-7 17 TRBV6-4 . TGTGCCAGCAGTATAACCGACCAACCGGGACTGATCTACGAGCAGTACTTC CASSITDQPGLIYEQYF
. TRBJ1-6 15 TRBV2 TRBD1 TGTGCCAGCGGAGACGGGACAGCTAATAATTCACCCCTCCACTTT CASGDGTANNSPLHF
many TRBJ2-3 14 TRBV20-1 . TGCAGTGCTATATCAGGGACTGGAACAGATACGCAGTATTTT CSAISGTGTDTQYF
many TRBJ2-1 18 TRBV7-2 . TGTGCCAGCAGCCTCTGGCCCAGTGGGGCGAGCTCCTACAATGAGCAGTTCTTC CASSLWPSGASSYNEQFF
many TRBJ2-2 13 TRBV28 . TGTGCCAGCAGTTTCCCCGACAAGGAGGGGCTGTTTTTT CASSFPDKEGLFF
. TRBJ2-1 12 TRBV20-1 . TGCAGTGCTATTGTCGGAGCTAATGAGCAGTTCTTC CSAIVGANEQFF
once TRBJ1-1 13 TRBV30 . TGTGCCTGGAGTGTACAGGGAGCCACTGAAGGTTTCTTT CAWSVQGATEGFF
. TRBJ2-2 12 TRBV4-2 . TGTGCCAGCAGGGGTCGGGCCGGGGAGCTGTTTTTT CASRGRAGELFF
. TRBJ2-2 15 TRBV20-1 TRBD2 TGCAGTGCTAGGGCTCTAGCGGGGGCTACCGGGGAGCTGTTTTTT CSARALAGATGELFF
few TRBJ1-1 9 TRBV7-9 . TGTGCCAGCAGCTTAAAAGATTTCTTT CASSLKDFF
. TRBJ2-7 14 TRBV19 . TGTGCCAGTAGTACTGCCGGGGACGGGGAGCGGCAGTACTTC CASSTAGDGERQYF
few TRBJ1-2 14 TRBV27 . TGTGCCAGCAGCCAACGGGACCTTTTAGAGGGCTACACCTTC CASSQRDLLEGYTF
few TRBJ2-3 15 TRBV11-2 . TGTGCCAGCAGCCCCCCCCCGTATAGCACAGATACGCAGTATTTT CASSPPPYSTDTQYF
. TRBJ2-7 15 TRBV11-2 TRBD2 TGTGCCAGCAGCTTATTAGGGACTAGCTCCTACGAGCAGTACTTC CASSLLGTSSYEQYF
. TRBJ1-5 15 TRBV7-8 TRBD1 TGTGCCAGCAGCTCTCGGACAGGCCACAATCAGCCCCAGCATTTT CASSSRTGHNQPQHF
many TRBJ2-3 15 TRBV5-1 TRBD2 TGCGCCAGCAGCTTACTAGCGGGGGACACAGATACGCAGTATTTT CASSLLAGDTDTQYF
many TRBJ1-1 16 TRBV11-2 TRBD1 TGTGCCAGCAGCTTTAGACCGGGACAGGGATCCGGTGAAGCTTTCTTT CASSFRPGQGSGEAFF
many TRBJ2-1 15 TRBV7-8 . TGTGCCAGCAGCCCCCTGGGGGGCTTAATCAATGAGCAGTTCTTC CASSPLGGLINEQFF
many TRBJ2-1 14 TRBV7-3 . TGTGCCAGCAGCCCAACCGGGACTCTGGGGGAGCAGTTCTTC CASSPTGTLGEQFF
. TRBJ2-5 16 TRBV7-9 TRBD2 TGTGCCAGCAGCTTATCAGGGACTAGCGGGACCGAGACCCAGTACTTC CASSLSGTSGTETQYF
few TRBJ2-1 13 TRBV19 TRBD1 TGTGCCAGTAGGGGACAGGGGGCGAATGAGCAGTTCTTC CASRGQGANEQFF
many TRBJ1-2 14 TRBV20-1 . TGCAGTGCTAGCTGGACGGGGACCGGCCATGGCTACACCTTC CSASWTGTGHGYTF